Each of the 21 T cell receptor beta chains below was sequenced from the same sample in a study of cytomegalovirus exposure and HLA in healthy donors. Only in-frame clones appear in the TCRdb table, and some are missing; sequencing was by immunoSEQ multiplex PCR. Here the sample spans some 320,000 clones, roughly 87% being singletons. What was sequenced was PBMCs. The origin of the receptors is a woman younger than 45 in good health and CMV-seropositive.

The chain couples TRBV19 to TRBJ2-7, with D maybe TRBD2 (6 bases). The CDR3 extends over 13 amino acids. Germline CDR1 LNHDA, CDR2 SQIVND (reference sequence). The V end was cut by 6 bases, the J end by 4 bases, with 13 bases between. Here the CDR3 reads CASRAGSFYEQYF. Written as DNA, the CDR3 is TGTGCCAGTAGGGCCGGGAGCTTTTACGAGCAGTACTTC.

This rearrangement joins TRBV4-3 to TRBJ2-4; TRBD2 might be the D (6 bases). The V and J ends lost 4 bases and 14 bases respectively, with 21 bases between them. This CDR3 has 14 residues. CDR1 and CDR2 from the germline V gene are LGHNA and YSLEER. The CDR3 DNA is TGCGCCAGCAGCCCGGGGGTAGCGGAGACATTCAAGTACTTC. Protein: CASSPGVAETFKYF.

This chain uses TRBV19 with TRBJ2-7; the match to TRBD1 covers 10 bases. The CDR3 length is 13 residues. From germline, CDR1 is LNHDA and CDR2 SQIVND (reference sequence). V shed 8 bases and J 4 bases; nucleotides not matched to a gene: 5. The CDR3 protein is CASRTGGEYEQYF. The DNA of the CDR3 is TGTGCCAGTCGGACAGGGGGGGAGTACGAGCAGTACTTC.

V usage is TRBV7-2 and J usage is TRBJ2-7; the D is unclear. CDR1 and CDR2 (germline): SGHTA, FQGNSA. This CDR3 has 12 residues. Trimming cost V 5 bases and J 0 bases, with 5 bases left between them. The CDR3 nucleotides read TGTGCCAGCAGCATAAGCTCCTACGAGCAGTACTTC. Residues: CASSISSYEQYF. The full variable domain, rest sourced from reference TRBV7-2 and TRBJ2-7, is GAGVSQSPSNKVTEKGKDVELRCDPISGHTALYWYRQSLGQGLEFLIYFQGNSAPDKSGLPSDRFSAERTGGSVSTLTIQRTQQEDSAVYLCASSISSYEQYFGPGTRLTVT.

The V gene is TRBV5-6, the J gene TRBJ2-1; 7 nucleotides line up with TRBD1. Germline loops: CDR1 SGHDT, CDR2 YYEEEE. V shed 3 bases, J shed 0 bases, and the junction held 9 bases outside the gene matches. The CDR3 loop spans 17 amino acids. The CDR3 DNA follows: TGTGCCAGCAGCTATATCGGGACAGAAAGCTCCTACAATGAGCAGTTCTTC. This gives the protein CASSYIGTESSYNEQFF.

This clone has only one observation. J is TRBJ1-1 and V is TRBV27; maybe TRBD1 (5 bases). V lost 8 bases, J lost 11 bases, and 27 bases lay in between. Germline CDR1 and CDR2: MNHEY and SMNVEV (reference sequence). The CDR3 runs to 15 residues. The CDR3 is CASLGPRRVGAKAFF. In nucleotides, the CDR3 is TGTGCCAGCTTGGGACCGCGGAGGGTTGGGGCGAAGGCTTTCTTT.

The chain employs TRBV11-3 and TRBJ2-1, with 8 bases matching TRBD2. The germline V gene encodes CDR1 SGHNT and CDR2 YENEEA. Trimming removed 5 bases from V and 6 bases from J; junction bases left unmatched: 9. This CDR3 is built from 15 residues. The CDR3: CASSGPGGAPNEQFF. The DNA of the CDR3 is TGTGCCAGCAGCGGCCCCGGGGGGGCCCCCAATGAGCAGTTCTTC.

The chain joins TRBV6-1 to TRBJ2-1, with a possible D match to TRBD2 (6 bases). V gave up 6 bases and J gave up 5 bases, with 17 bases separating them. This CDR3 region has 15 residues. The germline V gene has CDR1 MNHNS and CDR2 SASEGT. Here the CDR3 DNA reads TGTGCCAGCAGAAGGAGCAAGCGGGTCGACAATGAGCAGTTCTTC. Amino acids: CASRRSKRVDNEQFF.

V is TRBV6-4 and J is TRBJ2-3; D may be TRBD1 or TRBD2 (5 bases each). V was clipped by 8 bases and J by 14 bases, with 23 bases between them. The CDR3 loop spans 13 amino acids. Germline CDR1 and CDR2: MRHNA and SNTAGT. The CDR3 is CASSLVGETELYF. In DNA form, the CDR3 reads TGTGCCAGCTCCCTTGTAGGGGAGACCGAGTTGTATTTT.

This chain uses TRBV4-3 with TRBJ2-7; D may correspond to TRBD1 or TRBD2 (6 bases each). Trimming removed 5 bases from V and 6 bases from J, with 17 bases in between. CDR3 length equals 14 residues. The germline V gene encodes CDR1 LGHNA and CDR2 YSLEER. DNA for the CDR3: TGCGCCAGCAGCTCGATTCTGGGGGGCGGCGAGCAGTACTTC. It encodes CASSSILGGGEQYF.

This chain joins TRBV5-1 and TRBJ1-2, with TRBD1 matching 7 bases. The CDR3 runs 15 residues. Unmatched junction bases numbered 8, after V lost 0 bases and J lost 6 bases. The germline CDR1 and CDR2 sequences are SGHRS and YFSETQ. CDR3: CASSLAQGRGDGYTF. Here the CDR3 DNA reads TGCGCCAGCAGCTTGGCCCAGGGCAGGGGGGATGGCTACACCTTC.

J is TRBJ2-7 and V is TRBV6-9; D call uncertain. V lost 6 bases and J 0 bases, leaving 15 bases between the germline ends. Germline CDR1 reads MNHGY; CDR2 reads SVAAGI. The CDR3 spans 15 residues. This chain's CDR3 is CASSDGRLSSYEQYF. CDR3 nucleotides: TGTGCCAGCAGCGATGGACGTTTAAGCTCCTACGAGCAGTACTTC.

The sample holds a few counts of this clone. The V and J genes are TRBV4-2 and TRBJ1-2; 8 nucleotides agree with TRBD1. The CDR3 runs 17 residues. V gave up 0 bases and J gave up 1 base; unmatched junction bases: 7. Germline CDR1 reads LGHNA; CDR2 reads YNFKEQ. CDR3 loop: CASSQDPRGRNNYGYTF. In DNA, the CDR3 is TGTGCCAGCAGCCAAGACCCCAGGGGGCGGAATAACTATGGCTACACCTTC.

The chain combines TRBV30 with TRBJ2-5, with 8 bases lining up with TRBD1. This CDR3 has 13 residues. Germline V gene data show CDR1 as GTSNPN and CDR2 as SVGIG (reference sequence). V was clipped by 4 bases and J by 1 base; unmatched bases: 2. CDR3 in DNA: TGTGCCTGGACAGGGGGCGGCCAAGAGACCCAGTACTTC. Its protein product is CAWTGGGQETQYF.

The rearrangement joins TRBV5-4 to TRBJ1-2, with TRBD1 identical over 9 bases. Germline V CDR1 and CDR2: SGHNT, YYREEE (reference sequence). The CDR3 extends over 14 amino acids. With 0 bases clipped from V and 6 bases from J, the junction kept 3 bases outside the gene matches. For the CDR3, the DNA is TGTGCCAGCAGCTTGGACAGGGGGCGGGATGGCTACACCTTC. Translated: CASSLDRGRDGYTF.

The gene calls are TRBV7-9 and TRBJ2-7, with TRBD2 as a possible D gene (6 bases). Germline CDR1 and CDR2: SEHNR and FQNEAQ (reference sequence). This CDR3 has 16 residues. V lost 0 bases to trimming and J lost 7 bases, with 19 bases between them. The CDR3 DNA sequence: TGTGCCAGCAGCTTAGCAGCGGGTGCTAACACGGGGGAGCAGTACTTC. Translation: CASSLAAGANTGEQYF.

The chain links TRBV5-6 to TRBJ2-3, with TRBD1 as a possible D gene (5 bases). V was trimmed by 3 bases and J by 2 bases, leaving 10 bases between them. CDR1 SGHDT and CDR2 YYEEEE come from the germline V gene. This CDR3 region has 14 residues. The CDR3 sequence is CASSSLDITDTQYF. In DNA, the CDR3 is TGTGCCAGCAGCTCCTTGGACATCACAGATACGCAGTATTTT.

The chain is built from TRBV27 and TRBJ2-1; D gene unclear. Trimming left V 5 bases short and J 4 bases short, with 18 bases between. The germline CDR1 and CDR2 sequences are MNHEY and SMNVEV (reference sequence). The CDR3 totals 16 residues. The CDR3 loop is CASSPHPVEEYNEQFF. CDR3 coding DNA: TGTGCCAGCAGTCCCCACCCTGTTGAAGAGTACAATGAGCAGTTCTTC.

V usage is TRBV6-5 and J usage is TRBJ1-1, with D maybe TRBD1 (5 bases). V was pared by 5 bases and J by 5 bases, with 15 bases between. Germline-derived CDR1 and CDR2 are MNHEY and SVGAGI. This CDR3 region has 14 residues. The CDR3 bases are TGTGCCAGCAGTACTGGCAGGGAGGATACTGAAGCTTTCTTT. It codes for CASSTGREDTEAFF.

This rearrangement joins TRBV15 to TRBJ1-2; 7 positions match TRBD1. There are 15 residues in the CDR3. Per germline, CDR1 LNHNV and CDR2 YYDKDF (reference sequence). V shed 1 base and J 2 bases; nucleotides not matched to a gene: 4. The chain's CDR3 is CATSRGGTENYGYTF. CDR3 DNA: TGTGCCACCAGCAGAGGAGGGACAGAAAACTATGGCTACACCTTC.

This chain uses TRBV30 with TRBJ1-2; D is unresolved. Trimming removed 7 bases at V and 5 bases at J, with 23 bases between. CDR1 is GTSNPN, CDR2 SVGIG, per germline (reference sequence). CDR3 size: 15 residues. The CDR3 DNA reads as TGTGCCTTCCTACCCGGTGGCCCGTTCATATATGGCTACACCTTC. It is translated as CAFLPGGPFIYGYTF.